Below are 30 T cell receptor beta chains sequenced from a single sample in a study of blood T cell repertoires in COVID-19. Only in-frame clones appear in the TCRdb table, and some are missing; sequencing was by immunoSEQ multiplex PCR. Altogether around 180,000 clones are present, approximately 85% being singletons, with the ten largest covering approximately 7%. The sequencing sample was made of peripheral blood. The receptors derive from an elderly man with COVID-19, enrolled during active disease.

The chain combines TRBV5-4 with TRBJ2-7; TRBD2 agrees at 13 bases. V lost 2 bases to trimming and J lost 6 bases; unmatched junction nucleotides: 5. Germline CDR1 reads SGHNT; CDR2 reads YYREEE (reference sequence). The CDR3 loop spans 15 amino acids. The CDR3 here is CASSLLAGGLGEQYF. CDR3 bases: TGTGCCAGCAGCTTACTAGCGGGGGGGCTAGGCGAGCAGTACTTC.

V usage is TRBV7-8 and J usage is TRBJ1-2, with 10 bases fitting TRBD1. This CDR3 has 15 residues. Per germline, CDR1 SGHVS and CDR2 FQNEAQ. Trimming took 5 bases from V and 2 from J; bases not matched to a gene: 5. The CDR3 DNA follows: TGTGCCAGCAGCAATTCGGGACAGGGGAACTATGGCTACACCTTC. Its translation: CASSNSGQGNYGYTF. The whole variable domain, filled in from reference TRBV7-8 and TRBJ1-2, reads GAGVSQSPRYKVAKRGQDVALRCDPISGHVSLFWYQQALGQGPEFLTYFQNEAQLDKSGLPSDRFFAERPEGSVSTLKIQRTQQEDSAVYLCASSNSGQGNYGYTFGSGTRLTVV.

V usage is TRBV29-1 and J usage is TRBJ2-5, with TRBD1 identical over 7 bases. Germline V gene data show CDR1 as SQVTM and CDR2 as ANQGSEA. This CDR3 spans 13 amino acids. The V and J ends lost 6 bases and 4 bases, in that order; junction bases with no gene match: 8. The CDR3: CSVAGQVRETQYF. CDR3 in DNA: TGCAGCGTCGCAGGACAGGTCCGAGAGACCCAGTACTTC. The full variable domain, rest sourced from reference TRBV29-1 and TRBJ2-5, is SAVISQKPSRDICQRGTSLTIQCQVDSQVTMMFWYRQQPGQSLTLIATANQGSEATYESGFVIDKFPISRPNLTFSTLTVSNMSPEDSSIYLCSVAGQVRETQYFGPGTRLLVL.

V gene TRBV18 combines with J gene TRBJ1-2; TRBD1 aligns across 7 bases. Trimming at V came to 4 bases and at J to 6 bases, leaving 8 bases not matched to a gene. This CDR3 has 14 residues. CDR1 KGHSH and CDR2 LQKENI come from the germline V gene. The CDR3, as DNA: TGTGCCAGCTCACAAAAAGGACAGGCTGATGGCTACACCTTC. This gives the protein CASSQKGQADGYTF.

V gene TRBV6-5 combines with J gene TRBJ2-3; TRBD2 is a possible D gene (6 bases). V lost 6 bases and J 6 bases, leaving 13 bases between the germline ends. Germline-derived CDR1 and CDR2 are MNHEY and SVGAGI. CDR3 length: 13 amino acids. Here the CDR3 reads CASRNNLADTQYF. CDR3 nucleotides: TGTGCCAGCAGAAACAACCTAGCGGATACGCAGTATTTT.

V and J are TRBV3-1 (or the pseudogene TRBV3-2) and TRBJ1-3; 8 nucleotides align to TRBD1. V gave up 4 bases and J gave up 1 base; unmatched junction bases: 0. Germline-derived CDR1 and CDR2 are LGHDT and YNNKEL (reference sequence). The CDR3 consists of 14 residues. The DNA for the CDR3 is TGTGCCAGCAGCCGACAGGGGTCTGGAAACACCATATATTTT. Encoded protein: CASSRQGSGNTIYF.

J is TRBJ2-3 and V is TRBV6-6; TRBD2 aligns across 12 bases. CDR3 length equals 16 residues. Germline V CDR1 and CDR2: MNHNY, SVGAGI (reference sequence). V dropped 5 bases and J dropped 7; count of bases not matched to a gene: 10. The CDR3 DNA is TGTGCCAGCAGTGGGCTAGCGGGGGGGTCTACGTATACGCAGTATTTT. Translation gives CASSGLAGGSTYTQYF.

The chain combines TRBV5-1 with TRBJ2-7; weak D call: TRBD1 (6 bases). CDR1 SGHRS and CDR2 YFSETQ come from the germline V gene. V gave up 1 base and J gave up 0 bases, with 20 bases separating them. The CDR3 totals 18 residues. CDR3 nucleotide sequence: TGCGCCAGCAGCTTGAGTATGGGCAGGGGCCAATTCTCCTACGAGCAGTACTTC. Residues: CASSLSMGRGQFSYEQYF.

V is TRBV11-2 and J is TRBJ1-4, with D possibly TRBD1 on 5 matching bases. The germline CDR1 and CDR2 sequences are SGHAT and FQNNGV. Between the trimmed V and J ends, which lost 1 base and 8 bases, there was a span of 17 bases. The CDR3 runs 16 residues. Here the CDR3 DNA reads TGTGCCAGCAGCTTAGGGGGCCTACCGGATATCGAAAAACTGTTTTTT. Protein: CASSLGGLPDIEKLFF.

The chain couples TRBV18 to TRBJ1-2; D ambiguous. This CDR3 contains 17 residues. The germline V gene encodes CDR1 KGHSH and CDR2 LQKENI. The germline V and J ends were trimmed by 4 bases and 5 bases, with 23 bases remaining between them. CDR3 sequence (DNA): TGTGCCAGCTCACAAGGCCTTTACGACCTCCCGGGGTATGGCTACACCTTC. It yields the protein CASSQGLYDLPGYGYTF. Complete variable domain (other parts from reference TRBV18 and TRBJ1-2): NAGVMQNPRHLVRRRGQEARLRCSPMKGHSHVYWYRQLPEEGLKFMVYLQKENIIDESGMPKERFSAEFPKEGPSILRIQQVVRGDSAAYFCASSQGLYDLPGYGYTFGSGTRLTVV.

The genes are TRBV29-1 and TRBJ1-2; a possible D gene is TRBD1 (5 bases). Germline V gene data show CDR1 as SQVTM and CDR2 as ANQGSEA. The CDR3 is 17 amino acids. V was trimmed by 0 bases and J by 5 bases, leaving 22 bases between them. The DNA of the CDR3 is TGCAGCGTTGAAGAGTTCATTCGACCCCAGGGTGTATATGGCTACACCTTC. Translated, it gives CSVEEFIRPQGVYGYTF.

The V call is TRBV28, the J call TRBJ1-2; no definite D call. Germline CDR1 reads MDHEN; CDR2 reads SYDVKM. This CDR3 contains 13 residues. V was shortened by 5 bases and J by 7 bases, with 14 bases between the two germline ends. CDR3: CASSLTQRLGYTF. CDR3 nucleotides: TGTGCCAGCAGTCTGACTCAGCGGCTTGGCTACACCTTC.

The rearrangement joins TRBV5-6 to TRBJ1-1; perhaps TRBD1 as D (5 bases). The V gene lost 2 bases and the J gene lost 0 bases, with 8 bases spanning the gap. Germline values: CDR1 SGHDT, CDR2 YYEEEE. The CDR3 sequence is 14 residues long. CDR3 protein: CASSFQGLNTEAFF. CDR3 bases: TGTGCCAGCAGCTTCCAGGGCCTGAACACTGAAGCTTTCTTT.

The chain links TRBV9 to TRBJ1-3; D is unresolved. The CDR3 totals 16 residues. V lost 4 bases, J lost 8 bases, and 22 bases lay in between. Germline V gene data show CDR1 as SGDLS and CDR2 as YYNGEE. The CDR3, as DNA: TGTGCCAGCAGCCCTAAGGAAGGCAGGCCGGTATACACCATATATTTT. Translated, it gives CASSPKEGRPVYTIYF.

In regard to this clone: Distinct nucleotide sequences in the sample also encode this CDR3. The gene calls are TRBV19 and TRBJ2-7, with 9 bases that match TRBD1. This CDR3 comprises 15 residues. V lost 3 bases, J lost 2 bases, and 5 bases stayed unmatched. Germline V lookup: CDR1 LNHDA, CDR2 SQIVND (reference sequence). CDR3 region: CASSIGGQGPYEQYF. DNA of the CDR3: TGTGCCAGTAGTATCGGGGGACAGGGACCCTACGAGCAGTACTTC.

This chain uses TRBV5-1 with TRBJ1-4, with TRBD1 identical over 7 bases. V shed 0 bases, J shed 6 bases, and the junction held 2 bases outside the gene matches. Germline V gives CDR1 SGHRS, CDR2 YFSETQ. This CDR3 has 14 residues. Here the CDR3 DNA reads TGCGCCAGCAGCTTGGGAGGGGGCGATGAAAAACTGTTTTTT. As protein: CASSLGGGDEKLFF.

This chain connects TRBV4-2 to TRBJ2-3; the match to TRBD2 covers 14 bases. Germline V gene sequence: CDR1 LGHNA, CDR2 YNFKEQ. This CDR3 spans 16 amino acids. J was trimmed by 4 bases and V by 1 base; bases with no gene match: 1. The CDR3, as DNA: TGTGCCAGCAGCCAAGGACTAGCGGGGGGGCCAGATACGCAGTATTTT. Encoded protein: CASSQGLAGGPDTQYF.

The CDR3 sequence is CASSSVQGDTDTQYF. The CDR3 nucleotides read TGTGCCAGCAGCTCCGTACAGGGGGACACAGATACGCAGTATTTT. This chain links TRBV7-3 with TRBJ2-3; 8 nucleotides align to TRBD1. Germline assignment: CDR1 SGHTA and CDR2 FQGTGA. Trimming removed 4 bases from V and 2 bases from J; junction bases left unmatched: 5. The CDR3 contains 15 residues.

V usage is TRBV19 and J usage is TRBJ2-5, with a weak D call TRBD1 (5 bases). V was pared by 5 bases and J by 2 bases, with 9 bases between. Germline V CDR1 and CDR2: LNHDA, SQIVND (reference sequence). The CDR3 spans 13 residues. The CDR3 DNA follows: TGTGCCAGTAGTGGCAGGGTACAAGAGACCCAGTACTTC. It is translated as CASSGRVQETQYF. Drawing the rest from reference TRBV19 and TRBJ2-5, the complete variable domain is DGGITQSPKYLFRKEGQNVTLSCEQNLNHDAMYWYRQDPGQGLRLIYYSQIVNDFQKGDIAEGYSVSREKKESFPLTVTSAQKNPTAFYLCASSGRVQETQYFGPGTRLLVL.

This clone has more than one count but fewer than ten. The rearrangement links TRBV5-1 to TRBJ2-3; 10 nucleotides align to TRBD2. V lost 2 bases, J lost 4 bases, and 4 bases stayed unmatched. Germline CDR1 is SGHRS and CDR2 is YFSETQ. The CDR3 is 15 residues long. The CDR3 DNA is TGCGCCAGCAGCTTACCTAGCGGGGGACCAGATACGCAGTATTTT. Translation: CASSLPSGGPDTQYF.

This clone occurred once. This chain's CDR3 is CASSVGGLLNYGYTF. The CDR3 bases are TGTGCCAGCAGCGTAGGAGGGCTTCTCAACTATGGCTACACCTTC. The rearrangement links TRBV9 to TRBJ1-2; D not resolved. The germline CDR1 and CDR2 sequences are SGDLS and YYNGEE. V shed 0 bases and J shed 2 bases, with 11 bases lying between them. CDR3 length: 15 residues.

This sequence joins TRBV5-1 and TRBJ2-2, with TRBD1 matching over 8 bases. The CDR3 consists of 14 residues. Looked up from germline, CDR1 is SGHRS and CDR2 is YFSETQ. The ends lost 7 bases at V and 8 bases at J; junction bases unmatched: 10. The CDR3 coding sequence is TGCGCCAGCCGCATGGACAGGGCTCGGGGGGAGCTGTTTTTT. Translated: CASRMDRARGELFF.

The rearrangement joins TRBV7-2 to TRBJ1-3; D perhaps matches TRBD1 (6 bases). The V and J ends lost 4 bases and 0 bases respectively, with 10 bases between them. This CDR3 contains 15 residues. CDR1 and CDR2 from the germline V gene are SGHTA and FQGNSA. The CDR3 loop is CASSSDRLSGNTIYF. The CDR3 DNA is TGTGCCAGCAGCTCGGACAGACTCTCTGGAAACACCATATATTTT.

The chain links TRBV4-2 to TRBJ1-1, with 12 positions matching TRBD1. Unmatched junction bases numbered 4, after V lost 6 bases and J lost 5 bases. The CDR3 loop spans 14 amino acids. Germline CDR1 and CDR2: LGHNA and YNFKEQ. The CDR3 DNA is TGTGCCAGCAGTCGGGACAGGGGGCAAACTGAAGCTTTCTTT. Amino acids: CASSRDRGQTEAFF.

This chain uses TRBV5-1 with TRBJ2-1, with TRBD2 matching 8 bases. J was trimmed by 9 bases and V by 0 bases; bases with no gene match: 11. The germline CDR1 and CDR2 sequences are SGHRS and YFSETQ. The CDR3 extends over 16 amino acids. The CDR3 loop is CASSLGWTSLPSEQFF. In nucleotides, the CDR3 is TGCGCCAGCAGCTTGGGGTGGACTAGCCTTCCCAGTGAGCAGTTCTTC.

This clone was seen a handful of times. The chain's CDR3 is CASSIQGAFNGYTF. CDR3 DNA: TGTGCCAGTAGTATACAGGGGGCCTTTAATGGCTACACCTTC. The rearrangement joins TRBV19 to TRBJ1-2, with 8 bases identical to TRBD1. Germline CDR1 is LNHDA and CDR2 is SQIVND (reference sequence). The CDR3 is made up of 14 amino acids. V lost 2 bases, J lost 6 bases, and 5 bases stayed unmatched.

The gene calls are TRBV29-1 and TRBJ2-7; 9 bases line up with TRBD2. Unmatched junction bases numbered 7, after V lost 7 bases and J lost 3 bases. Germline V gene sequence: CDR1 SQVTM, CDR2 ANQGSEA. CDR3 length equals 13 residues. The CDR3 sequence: CSALTSGDYEQYF. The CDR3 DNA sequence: TGCAGCGCCCTGACTAGCGGTGACTACGAGCAGTACTTC.

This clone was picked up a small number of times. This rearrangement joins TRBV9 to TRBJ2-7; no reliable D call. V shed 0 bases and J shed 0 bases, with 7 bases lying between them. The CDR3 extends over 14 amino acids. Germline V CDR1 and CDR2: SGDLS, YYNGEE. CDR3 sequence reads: CASSVDHSSYEQYF. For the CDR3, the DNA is TGTGCCAGCAGCGTAGATCACAGCTCCTACGAGCAGTACTTC.

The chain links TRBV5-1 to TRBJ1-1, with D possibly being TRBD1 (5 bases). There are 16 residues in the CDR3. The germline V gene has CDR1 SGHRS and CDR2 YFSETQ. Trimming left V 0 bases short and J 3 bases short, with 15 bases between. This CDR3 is CASSLEGRVLDTEAFF. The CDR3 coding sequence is TGCGCCAGCAGCTTGGAGGGCAGGGTCCTGGACACTGAAGCTTTCTTT.

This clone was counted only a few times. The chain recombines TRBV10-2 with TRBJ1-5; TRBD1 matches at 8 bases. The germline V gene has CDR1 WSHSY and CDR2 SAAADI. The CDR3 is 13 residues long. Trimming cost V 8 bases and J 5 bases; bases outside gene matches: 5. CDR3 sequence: CASGQGADQPQHF. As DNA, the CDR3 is TGCGCCAGCGGGCAGGGGGCCGATCAGCCCCAGCATTTT.